This T cell receptor beta chain originates from a study of cytomegalovirus exposure and HLA in healthy donors. Vbeta (60) and Jbeta (13) primers were used in the PCR. The table came from immunoSEQ multiplex PCR; TCRdb's copy has only in-frame clones and leaves some out. Among 65,000 or so clones listed, 70% to 85% were seen once. Germline V CDR1 and CDR2: SGHNT, YYREEE (reference sequence). Trimming removed 3 bases from V and 6 bases from J; junction bases left unmatched: 12. The CDR3 covers 16 residues. The sample was PBMCs. This chain connects TRBV5-4 to TRBJ2-1; 7 nucleotides align to TRBD1. This sequence originates from a woman aged 40 to 50 in good health and CMV-seropositive. The CDR3 here is CASSSPSGTAINEQFF. The CDR3 DNA is TGTGCCAGCAGCTCCCCCTCCGGGACAGCAATCAATGAGCAGTTCTTC.